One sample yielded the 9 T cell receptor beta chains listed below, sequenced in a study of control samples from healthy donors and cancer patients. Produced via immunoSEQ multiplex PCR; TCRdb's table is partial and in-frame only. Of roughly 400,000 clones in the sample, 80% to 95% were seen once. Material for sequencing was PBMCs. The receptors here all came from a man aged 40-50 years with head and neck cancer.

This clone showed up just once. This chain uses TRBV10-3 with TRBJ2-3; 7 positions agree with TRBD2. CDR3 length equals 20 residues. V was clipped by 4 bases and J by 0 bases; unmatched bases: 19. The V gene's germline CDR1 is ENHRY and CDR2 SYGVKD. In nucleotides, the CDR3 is TGTGCCATCAGTGGCGGTTCGGAGACTAGCCGACTTCCTAGCACAGATACGCAGTATTTT. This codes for CAISGGSETSRLPSTDTQYF.

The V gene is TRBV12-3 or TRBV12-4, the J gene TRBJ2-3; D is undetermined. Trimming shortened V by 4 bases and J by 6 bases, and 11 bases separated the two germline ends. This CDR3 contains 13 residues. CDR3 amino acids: CASSYVGRDTQYF. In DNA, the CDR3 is TGTGCCAGCAGTTACGTGGGCCGGGATACGCAGTATTTT.

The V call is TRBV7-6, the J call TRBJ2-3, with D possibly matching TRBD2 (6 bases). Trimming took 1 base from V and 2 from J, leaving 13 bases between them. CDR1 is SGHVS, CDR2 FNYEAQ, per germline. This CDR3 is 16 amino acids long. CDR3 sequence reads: CASSLVGGEHTDTQYF. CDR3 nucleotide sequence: TGTGCCAGCAGCTTAGTAGGCGGGGAACACACAGATACGCAGTATTTT.

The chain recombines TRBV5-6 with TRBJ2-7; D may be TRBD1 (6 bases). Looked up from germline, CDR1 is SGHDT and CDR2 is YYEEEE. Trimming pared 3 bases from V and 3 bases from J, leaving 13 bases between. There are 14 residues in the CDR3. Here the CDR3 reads CASSYDRTIYEQYF. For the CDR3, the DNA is TGTGCCAGCAGCTATGACAGGACAATCTACGAGCAGTACTTC. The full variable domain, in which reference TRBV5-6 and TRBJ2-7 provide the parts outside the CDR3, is DAGVTQSPTHLIKTRGQQVTLRCSPKSGHDTVSWYQQALGQGPQFIFQYYEEEERQRGNFPDRFSGHQFPNYSSELNVNALLLGDSALYLCASSYDRTIYEQYFGPGTRLTVT.

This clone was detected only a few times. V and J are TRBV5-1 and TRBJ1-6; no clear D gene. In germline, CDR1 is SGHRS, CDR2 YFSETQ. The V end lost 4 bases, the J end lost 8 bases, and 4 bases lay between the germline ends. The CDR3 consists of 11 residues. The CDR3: CASSPHSPLHF. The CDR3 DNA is TGCGCCAGCAGCCCACATTCACCCCTCCACTTT. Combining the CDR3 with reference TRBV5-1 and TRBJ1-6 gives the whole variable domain KAGVTQTPRYLIKTRGQQVTLSCSPISGHRSVSWYQQTPGQGLQFLFEYFSETQRNKGNFPGRFSGRQFSNSRSEMNVSTLELGDSALYLCASSPHSPLHFGNGTRLTVT.

In DNA form, the CDR3 reads TGTGCCAGCTGGGGGAGCGGGAACACTGAAGCTTTCTTT. As protein: CASWGSGNTEAFF. The chain joins TRBV12-3 or TRBV12-4 to TRBJ1-1; perhaps TRBD1 as D (5 bases). The CDR3 extends over 13 amino acids. The V and J ends lost 8 bases and 1 base respectively, with 11 bases between them.

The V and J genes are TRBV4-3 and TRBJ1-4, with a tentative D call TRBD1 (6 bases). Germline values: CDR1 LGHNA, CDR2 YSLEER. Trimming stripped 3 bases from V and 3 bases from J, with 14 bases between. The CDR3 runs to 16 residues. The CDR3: CASSHQGSGANEKLFF. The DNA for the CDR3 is TGCGCCAGCAGCCATCAGGGGAGTGGAGCTAATGAAAAACTGTTTTTT.

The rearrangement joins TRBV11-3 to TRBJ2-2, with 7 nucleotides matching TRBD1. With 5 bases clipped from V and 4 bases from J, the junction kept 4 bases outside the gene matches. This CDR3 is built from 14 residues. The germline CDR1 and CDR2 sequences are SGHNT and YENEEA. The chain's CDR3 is CASSRQGGTGELFF. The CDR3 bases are TGTGCCAGCAGCCGACAGGGTGGCACCGGGGAGCTGTTTTTT.

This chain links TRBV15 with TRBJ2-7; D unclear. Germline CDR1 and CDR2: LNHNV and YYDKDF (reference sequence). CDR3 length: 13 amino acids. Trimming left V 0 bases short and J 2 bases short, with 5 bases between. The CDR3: CATSRDLTYEQYF. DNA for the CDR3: TGTGCCACCAGCAGAGATCTGACCTACGAGCAGTACTTC.